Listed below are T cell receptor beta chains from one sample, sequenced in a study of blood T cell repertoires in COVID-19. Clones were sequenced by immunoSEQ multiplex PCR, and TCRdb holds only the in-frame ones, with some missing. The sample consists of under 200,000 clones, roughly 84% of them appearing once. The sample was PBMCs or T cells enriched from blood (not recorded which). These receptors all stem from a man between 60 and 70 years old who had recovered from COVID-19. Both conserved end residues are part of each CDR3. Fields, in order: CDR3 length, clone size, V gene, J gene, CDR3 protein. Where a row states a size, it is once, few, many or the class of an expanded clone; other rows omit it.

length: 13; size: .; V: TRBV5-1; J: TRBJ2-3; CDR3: CASSPDGKDTQYF
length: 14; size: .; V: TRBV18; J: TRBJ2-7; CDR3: CASSPQGFSYEQYF
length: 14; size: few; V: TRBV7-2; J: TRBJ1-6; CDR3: CASSQRQSNSPLHF
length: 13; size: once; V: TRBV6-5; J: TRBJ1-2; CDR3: CASRSTGYGGYTF
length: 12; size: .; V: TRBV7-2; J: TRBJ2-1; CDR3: CASSLESNEQFF
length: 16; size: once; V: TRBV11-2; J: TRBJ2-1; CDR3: CASSSRSGGFSNEQFF
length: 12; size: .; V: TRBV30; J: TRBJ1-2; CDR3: CAWSAQGEGYTF
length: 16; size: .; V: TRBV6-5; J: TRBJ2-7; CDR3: CASSYSGQVPSYEQYF
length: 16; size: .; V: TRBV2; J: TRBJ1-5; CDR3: CASTRTRTFSYQPQHF
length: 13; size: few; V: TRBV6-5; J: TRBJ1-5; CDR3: CASLLNSNQPQHF
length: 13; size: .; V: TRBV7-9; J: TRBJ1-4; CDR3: CASEGSANEKLFF
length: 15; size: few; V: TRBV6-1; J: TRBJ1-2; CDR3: CASSELQGGNYGYTF
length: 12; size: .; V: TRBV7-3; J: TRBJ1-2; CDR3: CASSPGQGPPTF
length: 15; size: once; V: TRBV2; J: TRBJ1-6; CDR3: CASSRSGYLDSPLHF
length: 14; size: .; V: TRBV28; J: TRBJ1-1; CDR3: CASRLGQANTEAFF
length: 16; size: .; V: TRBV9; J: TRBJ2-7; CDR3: CASSVDLGGGAGVQYF
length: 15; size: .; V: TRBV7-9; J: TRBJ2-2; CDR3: CASTHRAPGTGELFF
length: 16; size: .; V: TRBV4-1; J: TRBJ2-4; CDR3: CASSQDLDLAKNIQYF
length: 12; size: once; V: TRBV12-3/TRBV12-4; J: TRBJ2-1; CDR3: CASSLTTDSQFF
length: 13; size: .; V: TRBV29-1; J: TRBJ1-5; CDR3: CSVATGLNQPQHF
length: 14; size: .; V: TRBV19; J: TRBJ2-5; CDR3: CASSISRGLETQYF
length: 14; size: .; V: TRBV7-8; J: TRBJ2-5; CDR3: CASSPRPGGETQYF
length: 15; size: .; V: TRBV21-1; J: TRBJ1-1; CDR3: CASSKKFGCSTEAFF
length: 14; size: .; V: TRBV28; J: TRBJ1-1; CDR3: CASSFPDRNTEAFF
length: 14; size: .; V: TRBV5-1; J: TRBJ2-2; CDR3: CATTGQGAHGELFF
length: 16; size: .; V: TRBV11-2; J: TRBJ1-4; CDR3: CASSLDSGFGVEKLFF
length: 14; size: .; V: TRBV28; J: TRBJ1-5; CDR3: CASSPPRLNQPQHF
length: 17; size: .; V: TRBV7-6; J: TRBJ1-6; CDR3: CASSSKPQGANNSPLHF
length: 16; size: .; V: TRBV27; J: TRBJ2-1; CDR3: CASSARQGSSYNEQFF
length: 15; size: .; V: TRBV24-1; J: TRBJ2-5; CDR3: CATSDQLAGQETQYF
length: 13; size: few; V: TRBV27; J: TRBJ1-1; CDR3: CASSSRQYAEAFF
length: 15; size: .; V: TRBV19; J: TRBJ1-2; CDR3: CASSLGQGLSYGYTF
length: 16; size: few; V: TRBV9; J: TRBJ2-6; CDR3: CASSVAPTGGANVLTF
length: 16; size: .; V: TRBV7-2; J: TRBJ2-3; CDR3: CASSLLAGGSFDTQYF
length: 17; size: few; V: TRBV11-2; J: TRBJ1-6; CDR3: CASSLGPPRGGNSPLHF
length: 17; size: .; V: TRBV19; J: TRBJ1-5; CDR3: CASRLPGHPLENQPQHF
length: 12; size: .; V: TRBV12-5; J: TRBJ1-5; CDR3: CASGFGTTPQHF
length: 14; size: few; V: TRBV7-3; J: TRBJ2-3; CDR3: CASSLGGTTDTQYF